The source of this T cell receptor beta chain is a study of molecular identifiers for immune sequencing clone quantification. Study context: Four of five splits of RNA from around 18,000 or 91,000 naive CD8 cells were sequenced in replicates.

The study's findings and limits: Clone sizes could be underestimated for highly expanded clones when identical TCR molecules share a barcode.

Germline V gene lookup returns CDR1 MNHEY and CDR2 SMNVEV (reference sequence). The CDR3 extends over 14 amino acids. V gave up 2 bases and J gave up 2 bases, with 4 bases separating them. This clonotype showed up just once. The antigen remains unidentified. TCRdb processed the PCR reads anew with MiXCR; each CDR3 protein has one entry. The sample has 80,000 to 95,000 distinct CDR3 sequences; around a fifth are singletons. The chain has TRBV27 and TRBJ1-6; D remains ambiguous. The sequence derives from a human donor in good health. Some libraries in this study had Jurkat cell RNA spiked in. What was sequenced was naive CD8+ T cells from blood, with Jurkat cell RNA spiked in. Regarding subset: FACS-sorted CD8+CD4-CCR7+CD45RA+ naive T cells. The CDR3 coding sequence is TGTGCCAGCAGTTTAATCGCCTATAATTCACCCCTCCACTTT. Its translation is CASSLIAYNSPLHF.